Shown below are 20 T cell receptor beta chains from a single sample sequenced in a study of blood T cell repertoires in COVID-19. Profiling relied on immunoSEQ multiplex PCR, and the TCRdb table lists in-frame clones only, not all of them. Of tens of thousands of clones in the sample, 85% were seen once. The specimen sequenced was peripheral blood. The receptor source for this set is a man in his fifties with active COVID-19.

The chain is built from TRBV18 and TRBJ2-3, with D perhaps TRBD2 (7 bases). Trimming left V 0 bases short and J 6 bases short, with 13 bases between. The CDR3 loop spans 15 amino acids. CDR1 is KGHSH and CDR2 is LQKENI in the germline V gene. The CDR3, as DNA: TGTGCCAGCTCACCACCGGAACAGGGAGGGGATACGCAGTATTTT. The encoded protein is CASSPPEQGGDTQYF. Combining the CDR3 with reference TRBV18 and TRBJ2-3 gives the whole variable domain NAGVMQNPRHLVRRRGQEARLRCSPMKGHSHVYWYRQLPEEGLKFMVYLQKENIIDESGMPKERFSAEFPKEGPSILRIQQVVRGDSAAYFCASSPPEQGGDTQYFGPGTRLTVL.

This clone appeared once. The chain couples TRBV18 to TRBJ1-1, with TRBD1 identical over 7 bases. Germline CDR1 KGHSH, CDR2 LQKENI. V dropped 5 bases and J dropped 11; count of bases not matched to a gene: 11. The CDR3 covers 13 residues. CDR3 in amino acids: CASSESVGGSAFF. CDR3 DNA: TGTGCCAGCTCAGAAAGTGTAGGGGGCTCGGCTTTCTTT.

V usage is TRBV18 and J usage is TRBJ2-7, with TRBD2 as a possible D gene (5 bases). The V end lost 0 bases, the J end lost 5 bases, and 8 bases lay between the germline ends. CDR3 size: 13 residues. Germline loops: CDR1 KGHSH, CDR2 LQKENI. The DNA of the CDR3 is TGTGCCAGCTCACCACCATGGGGAGACGAGCAGTACTTC. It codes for CASSPPWGDEQYF.

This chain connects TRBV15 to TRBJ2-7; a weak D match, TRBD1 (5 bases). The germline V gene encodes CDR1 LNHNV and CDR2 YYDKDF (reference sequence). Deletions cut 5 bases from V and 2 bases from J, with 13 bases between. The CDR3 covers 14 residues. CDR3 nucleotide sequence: TGTGCCACCAGCCCACGACAGAGTACCTACGAGCAGTACTTC. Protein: CATSPRQSTYEQYF.

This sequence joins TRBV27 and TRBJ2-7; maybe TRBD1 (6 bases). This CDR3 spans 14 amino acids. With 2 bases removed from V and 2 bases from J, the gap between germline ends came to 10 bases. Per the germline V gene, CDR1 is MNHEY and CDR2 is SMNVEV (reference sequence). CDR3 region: CASSLGTPTYEQYF. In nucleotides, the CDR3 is TGTGCCAGCAGTTTAGGGACACCGACCTACGAGCAGTACTTC.

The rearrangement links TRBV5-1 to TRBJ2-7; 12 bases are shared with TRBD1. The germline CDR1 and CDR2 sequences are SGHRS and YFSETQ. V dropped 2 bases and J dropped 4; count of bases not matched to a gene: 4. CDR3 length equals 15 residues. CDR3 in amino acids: CASSFGGQGAYEQYF. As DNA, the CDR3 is TGCGCCAGCAGCTTCGGGGGACAGGGGGCTTACGAGCAGTACTTC.

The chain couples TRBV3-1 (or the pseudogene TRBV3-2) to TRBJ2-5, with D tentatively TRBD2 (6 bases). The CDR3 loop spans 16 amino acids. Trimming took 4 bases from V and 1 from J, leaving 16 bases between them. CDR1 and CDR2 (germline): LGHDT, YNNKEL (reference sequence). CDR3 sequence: CASSPVGAGSQETQYF. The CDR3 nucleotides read TGTGCCAGCAGCCCGGTGGGTGCGGGGTCCCAAGAGACCCAGTACTTC.

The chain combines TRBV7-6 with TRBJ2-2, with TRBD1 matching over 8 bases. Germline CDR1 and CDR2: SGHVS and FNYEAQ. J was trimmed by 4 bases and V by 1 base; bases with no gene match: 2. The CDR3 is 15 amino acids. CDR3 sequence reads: CASSLGTGITGELFF. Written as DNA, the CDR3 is TGTGCCAGCAGCTTAGGGACAGGGATCACCGGGGAGCTGTTTTTT.

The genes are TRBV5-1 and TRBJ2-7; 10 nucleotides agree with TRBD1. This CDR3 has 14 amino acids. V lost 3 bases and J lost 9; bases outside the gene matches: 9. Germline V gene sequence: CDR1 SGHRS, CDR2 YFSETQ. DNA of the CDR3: TGCGCCAGCAGCTCCGGGACAGGGGCTTTAGGGCAGTACTTC. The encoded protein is CASSSGTGALGQYF.

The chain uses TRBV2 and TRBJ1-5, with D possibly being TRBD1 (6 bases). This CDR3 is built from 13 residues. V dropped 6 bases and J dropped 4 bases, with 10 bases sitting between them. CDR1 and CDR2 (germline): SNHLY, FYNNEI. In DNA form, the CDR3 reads TGTGCCAGCAGACCAGACAGGAATCAGCCCCAGCATTTT. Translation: CASRPDRNQPQHF.

The chain's CDR3 is CAISEQLAGGPGYNEQFF. The CDR3 nucleotides are TGTGCCATCAGTGAGCAGTTAGCGGGAGGGCCCGGCTACAATGAGCAGTTCTTC. V is TRBV10-3 and J is TRBJ2-1, with 11 bases identical to TRBD2. The germline V gene has CDR1 ENHRY and CDR2 SYGVKD. The length of the CDR3 is 18 residues. The trim removed 2 bases at V and 3 bases at J, leaving 9 bases unmatched.

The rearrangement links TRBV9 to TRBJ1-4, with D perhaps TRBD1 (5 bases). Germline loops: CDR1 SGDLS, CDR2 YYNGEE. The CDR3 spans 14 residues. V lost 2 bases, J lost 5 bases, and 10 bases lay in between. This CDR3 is CASSVRGGNEKLFF. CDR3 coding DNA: TGTGCCAGCAGCGTCCGGGGGGGAAATGAAAAACTGTTTTTT.

CDR3 DNA sequence: TGTGCCAGCAGCGTAGCCCGGGACTCCCCAGGCACCTTC. Translating it yields CASSVARDSPGTF. The V call is TRBV11-3, the J call TRBJ1-2; perhaps TRBD1 as D (5 bases). Germline lookup yields CDR1 SGHNT and CDR2 YENEEA. The CDR3 loop spans 13 amino acids. V was cut by 5 bases and J by 13 bases, with 20 bases left in between.

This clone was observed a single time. CDR3 nucleotide sequence: TGTGCCAGCTCACCAGACTATCAGGTCACCGGGGAGCTGTTTTTT. Translating gives CASSPDYQVTGELFF. This sequence joins TRBV18 and TRBJ2-2, with D possibly TRBD2 on 5 matching bases. This CDR3 spans 15 amino acids. Trimming pared 2 bases from V and 4 bases from J, leaving 11 bases between. Germline values: CDR1 KGHSH, CDR2 LQKENI.

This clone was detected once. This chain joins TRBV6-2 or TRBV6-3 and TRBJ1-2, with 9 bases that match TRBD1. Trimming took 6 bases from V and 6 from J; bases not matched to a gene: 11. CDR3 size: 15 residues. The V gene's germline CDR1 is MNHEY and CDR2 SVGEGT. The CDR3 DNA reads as TGTGCCAGCAGCTCCGGGACAGGGTGGGGAGATGGCTACACCTTC. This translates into CASSSGTGWGDGYTF.

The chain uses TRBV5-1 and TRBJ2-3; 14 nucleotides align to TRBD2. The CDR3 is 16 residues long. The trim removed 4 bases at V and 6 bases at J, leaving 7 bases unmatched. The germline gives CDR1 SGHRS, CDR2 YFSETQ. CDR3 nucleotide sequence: TGCGCCAGCAGCAGAAAGACTAGCGGGGGGGTTGATACGCAGTATTTT. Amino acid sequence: CASSRKTSGGVDTQYF.

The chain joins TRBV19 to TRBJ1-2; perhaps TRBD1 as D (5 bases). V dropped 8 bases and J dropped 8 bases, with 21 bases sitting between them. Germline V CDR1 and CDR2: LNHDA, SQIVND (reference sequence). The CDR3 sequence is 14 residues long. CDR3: CASLNTGILGGYTF. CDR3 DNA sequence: TGTGCCAGTCTTAATACAGGCATCTTAGGGGGCTACACCTTC.

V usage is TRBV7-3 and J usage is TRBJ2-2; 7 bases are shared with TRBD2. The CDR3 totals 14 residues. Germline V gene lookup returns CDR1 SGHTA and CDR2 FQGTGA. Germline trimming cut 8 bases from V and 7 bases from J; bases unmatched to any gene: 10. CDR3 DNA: TGTGCCAGCCGGGAGGACGCCGGGTTCGGGGAGCTGTTTTTT. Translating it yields CASREDAGFGELFF.

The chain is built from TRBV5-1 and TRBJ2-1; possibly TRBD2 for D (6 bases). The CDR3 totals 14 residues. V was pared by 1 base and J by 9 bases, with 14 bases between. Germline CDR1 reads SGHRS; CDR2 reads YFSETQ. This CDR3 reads CASSLRWEVGEQFF. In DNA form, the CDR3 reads TGCGCCAGCAGCTTGAGGTGGGAGGTCGGTGAGCAGTTCTTC.

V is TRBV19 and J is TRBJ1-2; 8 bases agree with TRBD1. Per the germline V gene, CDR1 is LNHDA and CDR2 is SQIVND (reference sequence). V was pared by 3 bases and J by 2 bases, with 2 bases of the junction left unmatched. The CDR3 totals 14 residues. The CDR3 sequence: CASSIQGANYGYTF. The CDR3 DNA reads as TGTGCCAGTAGTATTCAGGGGGCCAACTATGGCTACACCTTC.